This paragraph reports one T cell receptor beta chain. Its antigen has not been determined. Within one base of it there is no much larger clone, and no base qualities were kept. Library preparation was by RT-PCR. The instrument was an Illumina HiSeq 2500. The public reads were run again by TCRdb, first through fastp at Q25 and then through MiXCR, and only productive beta chains were kept. A single entry per CDR3 protein holds the most common genes and DNA from its merged rows. In this sample the table shows more than 450,000 distinct CDR3 sequences, around 10% of which occur a single time. Of the sample, more than 9.5% is held by the ten largest clones. This specimen comes from a study of response to subunit inactivated influenza vaccine (dated by TCRdb to 2016 to 2019). For context, the study as a whole: To follow how T cells responded to a trivalent subunit inactivated influenza vaccine, the researchers relied on deep quantitative profiling of the T cell receptor repertoire. The research as a whole found: The authors proposed that each seasonal influenza vaccination may bring in only a limited number of new T cells.

Including cysteine and phenylalanine, the CDR3 has 14 amino acids. Of the read, only the CDR3 DNA is kept; its 42 bases are in frame from base 1. In addition, the sample was reused for a study of T cells expressing NK-cell markers. The second publication reports: TCR beta cDNA libraries were made by 5'RACE template switching that added a universal primer site and unique molecular identifiers. About eight donors provided sorted CD3+CD56+NKG2C+, CD3+CD56+NKG2C- and CD3+CD56-NKG2C+ T-cell subsets, whose TCR beta-chain repertoires were profiled. Among the eight sequenced donors, only one was HCMV-seronegative, while the other seven were HCMV-seropositive. In several experiments an anti-gammadeltaTCR antibody was added to restrict sorting to alphabetaTCR-expressing T cells. For roughly six donors, the dominant CD3+CD56+NKG2C+ clonotypes were among the top 10 CD8+ clonotypes and accounted for roughly 1.0-8% of CD8+ T cells. Those dominant clonotypes were again the most abundant among CD3+CD56-NKG2C+ cells in a handful of donors, at roughly 25-60.1%. It remained unclear whether the expanded NKG2C-expressing T cell clones were specific for HCMV antigens. Randomly selected healthy volunteers, three men and five women, were used as the eight sequenced donors. HCMV-specific IgG was detected in serum with a commercial ELISA kit to determine HCMV serostatus. Ficoll density gradient centrifugation was used to isolate peripheral blood mononuclear cells from blood. For roughly six donors, bulk peripheral blood T-cell repertoires were additionally sequenced from unsorted PBMC. Synthesis of cDNA was primed from the TCR beta constant segment and was followed by two consecutive PCR amplification steps. Libraries were sequenced as 2 x 150 bp reads on Illumina HiSeq 2000/2500, MiSeq or NextSeq. MIGEC was used to demultiplex reads and group the reads by UMI, and MiTCR was used to assemble and quantify clonotypes. Only TCR cDNA sequences supported by at least two reads were kept to exclude erroneous sequences. The tcR package was used for downstream repertoire analysis, and clonotypes were matched between fractions using CDR3 nucleotide sequence together with V segment. VDJmatch was used to annotate antigen specificity against VDJdb, with one amino acid substitution allowed in CDR3.

Material: PBMCs from blood, obtained on the day of vaccination. This TCR was sampled from a man in his fifties who received an inactivated influenza vaccine. Donor details come from another sample of the same person, matched by shared clones. The receptor chain draws on TRBV5-2 and TRBJ2-2; the table calls TRBD1, which could not be checked here. TRBV5-2 is a pseudogene. This receptor has the CDR3 CAMGPGPATGELFF. The DNA reads as follows: TGTGCCATGGGCCCCGGGCCAGCCACCGGGGAGCTGTTTTTT.